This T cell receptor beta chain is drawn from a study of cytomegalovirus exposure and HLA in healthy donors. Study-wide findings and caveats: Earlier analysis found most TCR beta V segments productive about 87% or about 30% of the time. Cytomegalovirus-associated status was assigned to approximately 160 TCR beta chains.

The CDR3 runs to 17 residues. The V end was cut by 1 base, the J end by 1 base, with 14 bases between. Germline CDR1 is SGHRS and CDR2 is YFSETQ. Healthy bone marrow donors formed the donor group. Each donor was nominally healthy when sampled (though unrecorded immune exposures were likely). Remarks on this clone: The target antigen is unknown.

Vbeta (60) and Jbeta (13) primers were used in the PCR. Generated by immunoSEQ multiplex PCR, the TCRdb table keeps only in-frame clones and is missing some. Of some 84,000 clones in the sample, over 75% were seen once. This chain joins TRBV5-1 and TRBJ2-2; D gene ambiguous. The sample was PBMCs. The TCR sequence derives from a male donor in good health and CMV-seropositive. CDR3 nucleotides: TGCGCCAGCAGCTTGTTAGGCGGCCTCCTGAACACCGGGGAGCTGTTTTTT. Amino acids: CASSLLGGLLNTGELFF.